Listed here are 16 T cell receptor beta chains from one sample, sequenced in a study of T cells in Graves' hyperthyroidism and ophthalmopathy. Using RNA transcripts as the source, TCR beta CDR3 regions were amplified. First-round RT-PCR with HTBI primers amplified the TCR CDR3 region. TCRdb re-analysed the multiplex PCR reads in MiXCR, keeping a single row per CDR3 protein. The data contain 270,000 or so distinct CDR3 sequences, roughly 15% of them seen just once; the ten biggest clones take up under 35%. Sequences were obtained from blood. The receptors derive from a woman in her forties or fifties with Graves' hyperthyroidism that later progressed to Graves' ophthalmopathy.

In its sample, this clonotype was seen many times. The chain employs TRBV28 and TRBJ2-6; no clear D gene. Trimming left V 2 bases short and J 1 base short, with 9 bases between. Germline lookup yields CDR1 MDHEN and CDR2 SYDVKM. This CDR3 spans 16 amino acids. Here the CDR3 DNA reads TGTGCCAGCAGTTTAAGTTTAGGTTCTGGGGCCAACGTCCTGACTTTC. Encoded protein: CASSLSLGSGANVLTF.

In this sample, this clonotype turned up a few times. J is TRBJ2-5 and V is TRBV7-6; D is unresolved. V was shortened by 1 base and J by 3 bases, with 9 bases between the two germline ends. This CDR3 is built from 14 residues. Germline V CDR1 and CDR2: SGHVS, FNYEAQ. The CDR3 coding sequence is TGTGCCAGCAGCTTAGATCCAACGAAAGAGACCCAGTACTTC. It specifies CASSLDPTKETQYF.

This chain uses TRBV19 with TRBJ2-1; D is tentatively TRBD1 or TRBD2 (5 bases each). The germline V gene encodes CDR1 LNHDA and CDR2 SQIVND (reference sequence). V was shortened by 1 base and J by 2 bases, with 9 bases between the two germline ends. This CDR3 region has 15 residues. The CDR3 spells CASSIAPGPYNEQFF. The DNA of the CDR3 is TGTGCCAGTAGTATAGCGCCGGGACCCTACAATGAGCAGTTCTTC.

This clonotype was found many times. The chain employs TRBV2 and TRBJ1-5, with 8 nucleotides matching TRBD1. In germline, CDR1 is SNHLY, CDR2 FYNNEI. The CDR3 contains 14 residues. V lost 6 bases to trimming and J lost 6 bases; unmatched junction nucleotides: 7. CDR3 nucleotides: TGTGCCAGCAGAGGCGGACAGGGCCCTCAGCCCCAGCATTTT. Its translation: CASRGGQGPQPQHF.

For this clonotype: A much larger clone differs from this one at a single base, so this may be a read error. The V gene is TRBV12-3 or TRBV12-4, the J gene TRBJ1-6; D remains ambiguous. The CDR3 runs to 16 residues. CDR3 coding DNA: TGTGCCAGCAGTCCGCCAGGAGGCCCCTATAATTCACCCCCCCACTTT. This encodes CASSPPGGPYNSPPHF.

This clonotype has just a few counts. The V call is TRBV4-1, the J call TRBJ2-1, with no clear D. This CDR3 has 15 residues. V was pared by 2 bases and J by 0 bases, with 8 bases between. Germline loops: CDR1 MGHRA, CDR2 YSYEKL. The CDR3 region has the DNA TGCGCCAGCAGCCAACTAGGAAGCTCCTACAATGAGCAGTTCTTC. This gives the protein CASSQLGSSYNEQFF.

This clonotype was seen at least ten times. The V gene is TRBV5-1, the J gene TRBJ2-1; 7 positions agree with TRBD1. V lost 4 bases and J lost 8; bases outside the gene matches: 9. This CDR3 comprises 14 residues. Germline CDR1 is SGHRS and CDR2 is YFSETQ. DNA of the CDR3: TGCGCCAGCAGCGTGACAGGGCCCTTAGATGAGCAGTTCTTC. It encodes CASSVTGPLDEQFF.

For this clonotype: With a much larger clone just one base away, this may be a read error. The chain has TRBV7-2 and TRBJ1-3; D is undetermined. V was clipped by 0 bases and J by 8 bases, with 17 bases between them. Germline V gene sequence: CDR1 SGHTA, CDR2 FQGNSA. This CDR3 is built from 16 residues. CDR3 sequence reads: CASSLAGVSLRDTIYF. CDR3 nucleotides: TGTGCCAGCAGCTTAGCGGGCGTCAGTCTTAGGGACACCATATATTTT.

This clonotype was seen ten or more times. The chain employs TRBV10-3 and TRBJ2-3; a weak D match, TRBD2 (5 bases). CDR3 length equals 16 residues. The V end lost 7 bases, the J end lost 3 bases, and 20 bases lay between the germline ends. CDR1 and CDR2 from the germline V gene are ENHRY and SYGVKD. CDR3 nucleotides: TGTGCCATCATGAGCGGTGAGGTGGGATTTACAGATACGCAGTATTTT. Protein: CAIMSGEVGFTDTQYF.

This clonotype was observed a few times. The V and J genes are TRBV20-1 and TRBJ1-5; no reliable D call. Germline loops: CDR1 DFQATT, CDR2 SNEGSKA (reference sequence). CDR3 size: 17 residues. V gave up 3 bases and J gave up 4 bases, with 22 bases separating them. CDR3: CSASHGGALSRNQPQHF. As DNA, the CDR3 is TGCAGTGCTAGTCATGGTGGTGCCCTGAGCCGAAATCAGCCCCAGCATTTT.

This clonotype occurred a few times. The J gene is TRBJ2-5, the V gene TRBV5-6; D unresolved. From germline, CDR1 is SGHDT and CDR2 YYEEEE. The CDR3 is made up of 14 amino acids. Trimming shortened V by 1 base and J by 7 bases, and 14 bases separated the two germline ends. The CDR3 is CASSLTGSRGTQYF. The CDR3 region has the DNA TGTGCCAGCAGCTTGACCGGGTCGAGAGGGACCCAGTACTTC.

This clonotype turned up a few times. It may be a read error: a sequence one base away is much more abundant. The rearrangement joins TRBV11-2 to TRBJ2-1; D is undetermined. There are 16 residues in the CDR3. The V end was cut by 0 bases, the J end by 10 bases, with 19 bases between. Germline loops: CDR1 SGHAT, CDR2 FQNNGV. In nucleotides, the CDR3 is TGTGCCAGCAGCTTAGATCAGTGGGGTGTCGGCTACGAGCAGTTCTTC. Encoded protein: CASSLDQWGVGYEQFF.

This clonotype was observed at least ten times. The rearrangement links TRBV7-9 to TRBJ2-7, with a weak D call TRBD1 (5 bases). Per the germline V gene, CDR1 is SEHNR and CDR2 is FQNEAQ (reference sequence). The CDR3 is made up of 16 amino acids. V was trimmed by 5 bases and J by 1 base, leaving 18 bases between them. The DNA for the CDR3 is TGTGCCAGCAGCACCCCCCCCACAGGAGTATCCTACGAGCAGTACTTC. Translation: CASSTPPTGVSYEQYF.

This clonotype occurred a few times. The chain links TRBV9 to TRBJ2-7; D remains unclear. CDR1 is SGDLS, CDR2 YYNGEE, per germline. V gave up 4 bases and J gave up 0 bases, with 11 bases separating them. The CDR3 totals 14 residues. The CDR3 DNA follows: TGTGCCAGCAGCCCCCGGGCAGTCTCCTACGAGCAGTACTTC. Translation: CASSPRAVSYEQYF.

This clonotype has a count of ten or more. The CDR3 sequence is CAWSVGAGELFF. The CDR3 nucleotides are TGTGCCTGGAGTGTAGGAGCCGGGGAGCTGTTTTTT. The chain employs TRBV30 and TRBJ2-2; D gene uncertain. This CDR3 contains 12 residues. The germline V and J ends were trimmed by 0 bases and 6 bases, with 5 bases remaining between them. CDR1 and CDR2 from the germline V gene are GTSNPN and SVGIG (reference sequence).

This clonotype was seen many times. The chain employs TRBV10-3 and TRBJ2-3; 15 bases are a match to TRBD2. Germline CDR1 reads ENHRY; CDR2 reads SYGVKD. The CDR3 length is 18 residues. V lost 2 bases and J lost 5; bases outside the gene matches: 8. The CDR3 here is CAISELRTSGRAIDTQYF. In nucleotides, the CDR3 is TGTGCCATCAGTGAGCTGAGGACTAGCGGGAGGGCCATAGATACGCAGTATTTT.